These 24 T cell receptor beta chains were all obtained from the same sample, sequenced in a study of memory CD8 T cells in hepatitis C reinfection. The time point here: pre-reinfection, 55 to 20 weeks before reinfection detection. No in vitro expansion preceded TCR sequencing of the sorted cells. The method was immunoSEQ multiplex PCR; TCRdb's version includes in-frame clones alone and lacks a portion of them. The sample consists of about 50,000 clones, roughly nine tenths of them appearing once. The sample taken for sequencing was naive CD8+ T cells sorted from blood. The source of these receptors is a man between 18 and 29 years old with hepatitis C virus infection.

This sequence joins TRBV5-4 and TRBJ2-1; 7 positions agree with TRBD1. The CDR3 extends over 16 amino acids. Germline loops: CDR1 SGHNT, CDR2 YYREEE (reference sequence). V dropped 4 bases and J dropped 4; count of bases not matched to a gene: 11. CDR3: CASSGGQMYTYNEQFF. The CDR3 DNA sequence: TGTGCCAGCAGCGGGGGACAGATGTATACTTACAATGAGCAGTTCTTC.

The chain uses TRBV19 and TRBJ1-2; TRBD1 matches at 8 bases. Germline CDR1 LNHDA, CDR2 SQIVND (reference sequence). The CDR3 has 16 amino acids. V was pared by 2 bases and J by 7 bases, with 12 bases of the junction left unmatched. The CDR3, as DNA: TGTGCCAGTAGTATACGGAGAATGGACAGGGAGCCTGGCTACACCTTC. Translating gives CASSIRRMDREPGYTF.

This chain connects TRBV28 to TRBJ2-1; possible D gene TRBD2, 5 bases. From germline, CDR1 is MDHEN and CDR2 SYDVKM. Trimming cost V 4 bases and J 7 bases, with 14 bases left between them. This CDR3 is 14 amino acids long. CDR3 protein: CASSSRLARNEQFF. Here the CDR3 DNA reads TGTGCCAGCAGTTCCCGATTAGCGAGGAATGAGCAGTTCTTC.

The chain combines TRBV5-1 with TRBJ2-7; D is uncertain. Per germline, CDR1 SGHRS and CDR2 YFSETQ. The V and J ends lost 2 bases and 5 bases respectively, with 8 bases between them. The CDR3 has 12 residues. Here the CDR3 DNA reads TGCGCCAGCAGCTTTGGGCAGAACGAGCAGTACTTC. Its protein is CASSFGQNEQYF.

This chain joins TRBV4-1 and TRBJ2-1; perhaps TRBD2 as D (5 bases). Trimming removed 2 bases from V and 1 base from J, with 9 bases in between. The CDR3 runs to 15 residues. The germline CDR1 and CDR2 sequences are MGHRA and YSYEKL. CDR3 nucleotide sequence: TGCGCCAGCAGCCAAAGCGGAAGTTCCTACAATGAGCAGTTCTTC. Protein: CASSQSGSSYNEQFF.

This chain links TRBV19 with TRBJ2-1; 10 positions agree with TRBD2. V dropped 1 base and J dropped 7; count of bases not matched to a gene: 7. The CDR3 is 16 residues long. Germline V gives CDR1 LNHDA, CDR2 SQIVND (reference sequence). This chain's CDR3 is CASSIGVLAGINEQFF. In DNA form, the CDR3 reads TGTGCCAGTAGTATAGGCGTACTAGCGGGAATAAATGAGCAGTTCTTC.

This chain joins TRBV27 and TRBJ2-7; 8 bases fit TRBD1. With V trimmed by 2 bases and J by 4 bases, 1 base remained unmatched. CDR1 and CDR2 from the germline V gene are MNHEY and SMNVEV (reference sequence). The CDR3 spans 13 residues. DNA of the CDR3: TGTGCCAGCAGTTTAAACAGGGGGTACGAGCAGTACGTC. It translates to CASSLNRGYEQYV.

This clone showed up just once. The chain has TRBV6-6 and TRBJ2-1, with 7 bases that match TRBD2. CDR1 is MNHNY and CDR2 is SVGAGI in the germline V gene (reference sequence). The junction had 4 bases not matched to a gene; V was cut back by 6 bases and J by 2 bases. This CDR3 has 14 residues. The CDR3 spells CASSASGTYNEQFF. DNA of the CDR3: TGTGCCAGCAGCGCTAGCGGTACCTACAATGAGCAGTTCTTC.

The chain combines TRBV21-1 with TRBJ1-5; no DNA check was done on the table's D call, TRBD1. TRBV21-1 is given as a pseudogene. The CDR3 has 17 residues. CDR3 in DNA: TGTGCCAGCAGCAAAGGGGGACAGGGGGCTAGCAATCAGCCCCAGCATTTT. Residues: CASSKGGQGASNQPQHF.

The chain couples TRBV19 to TRBJ2-1; 7 nucleotides line up with TRBD2. Germline V gene data show CDR1 as LNHDA and CDR2 as SQIVND (reference sequence). This CDR3 has 16 amino acids. The J segment lost 0 bases and the V segment lost 3 bases, leaving 5 bases of the junction unmatched. CDR3 sequence: CASSIDAGDSYNEQFF. The CDR3 nucleotides read TGTGCCAGTAGTATTGACGCGGGAGACTCCTACAATGAGCAGTTCTTC.

This clone was observed once. This CDR3 reads CASSLPSSYNSPLHF. The CDR3 DNA is TGTGCCAGCAGCTTACCCAGCTCCTATAATTCACCCCTCCACTTT. The chain joins TRBV7-9 to TRBJ1-6; no clear D gene. Germline V lookup: CDR1 SEHNR, CDR2 FQNEAQ (reference sequence). The CDR3 is 15 amino acids. Trimming took off 2 bases at V and 0 bases at J, with 5 bases between the two ends.

V is TRBV7-6 and J is TRBJ2-7; TRBD1 aligns across 10 bases. CDR1 and CDR2 from the germline V gene are SGHVS and FNYEAQ. The length of the CDR3 is 13 residues. J lost 11 bases, V lost 6 bases, and 10 bases had no gene match. DNA for the CDR3: TGTGCCAGCAGTCATACCGGACAGGGGGATAAGTACTTC. It encodes CASSHTGQGDKYF. Using reference TRBV7-6 and TRBJ2-7 for the parts outside the CDR3, the full variable domain is GAGVSQSPRYKVTKRGQDVALRCDPISGHVSLYWYRQALGQGPEFLTYFNYEAQQDKSGLPNDRFSAERPEGSISTLTIQRTEQRDSAMYRCASSHTGQGDKYFGPGTRLTVT.

This sequence joins TRBV27 and TRBJ2-7; 7 nucleotides agree with TRBD1. The J segment lost 5 bases and the V segment lost 5 bases, leaving 9 bases of the junction unmatched. The CDR3 sequence is 14 residues long. Germline CDR1 and CDR2: MNHEY and SMNVEV (reference sequence). The CDR3 sequence is CASSPDRVGNEQYV. The CDR3, as DNA: TGTGCCAGCAGTCCAGACAGGGTAGGCAACGAGCAGTACGTC.

This chain's CDR3 is CASSVGGRAYNEQFF. The DNA for the CDR3 is TGTGCCAGCAGCGTAGGAGGGAGGGCCTACAATGAGCAGTTCTTC. The chain uses TRBV9 and TRBJ2-1; TRBD2 matches 7 bases. Trimming took 0 bases from V and 2 from J; bases not matched to a gene: 2. Germline V gene data show CDR1 as SGDLS and CDR2 as YYNGEE. The CDR3 has 15 amino acids.

V is TRBV6-6 and J is TRBJ2-2, with a weak D call TRBD2 (5 bases). This CDR3 comprises 16 residues. CDR1 and CDR2 from the germline V gene are MNHNY and SVGAGI (reference sequence). Trimming shortened V by 2 bases and J by 2 bases, and 12 bases separated the two germline ends. The CDR3 here is CASSYGLAENTGELFF. As DNA, the CDR3 is TGTGCCAGCAGTTACGGTCTAGCCGAAAACACCGGGGAGCTGTTTTTT.

V gene TRBV6-1 combines with J gene TRBJ1-2; maybe TRBD1 (5 bases). The germline V gene has CDR1 MNHNS and CDR2 SASEGT. Trimming pared 2 bases from V and 2 bases from J, leaving 18 bases between. This CDR3 is built from 17 residues. CDR3 nucleotide sequence: TGTGCCAGCAGTGAATCGGAGGGGTTTAACGCGAACTATGGCTACACCTTC. It yields the protein CASSESEGFNANYGYTF.

The chain employs TRBV5-6 and TRBJ2-6; D call uncertain. Trimming left V 4 bases short and J 0 bases short, with 14 bases between. Germline V gene data show CDR1 as SGHDT and CDR2 as YYEEEE. The CDR3 sequence is 17 residues long. CDR3 residues: CASSPPPISSGANVLTF. The CDR3 coding sequence is TGTGCCAGCAGCCCTCCCCCTATTAGCTCTGGGGCCAACGTCCTGACTTTC.

The gene calls are TRBV29-1 and TRBJ1-1; a possible D gene is TRBD1 (6 bases). CDR3 length equals 13 residues. Looked up from germline, CDR1 is SQVTM and CDR2 is ANQGSEA. Trimming cost V 7 bases and J 4 bases, with 16 bases left between them. CDR3 loop: CSGLGAGSTEAFF. CDR3 DNA: TGCAGCGGGTTGGGGGCAGGTAGCACTGAAGCTTTCTTT.

This clone was observed a few times. This rearrangement joins TRBV6-1 to TRBJ2-2; 11 nucleotides agree with TRBD1. The germline V gene has CDR1 MNHNS and CDR2 SASEGT. This CDR3 is built from 15 residues. V gave up 3 bases and J gave up 4 bases; unmatched junction bases: 1. The CDR3 loop reads CASSEGTGGTGELFF. The CDR3 nucleotides read TGTGCCAGCAGTGAGGGGACAGGGGGCACCGGGGAGCTGTTTTTT.

The gene calls are TRBV4-1 and TRBJ2-7; D not certain. Germline values: CDR1 MGHRA, CDR2 YSYEKL. The CDR3 runs to 14 residues. V lost 4 bases and J 4 bases, leaving 14 bases between the germline ends. The CDR3 DNA reads as TGCGCCAGCAGCCCGGTCACCACCGGGTACGAGCAGTACTTC. Translating it yields CASSPVTTGYEQYF.

V is TRBV10-3 and J is TRBJ2-7; 7 nucleotides line up with TRBD2. With 9 bases clipped from V and 3 bases from J, the junction kept 8 bases outside the gene matches. This CDR3 is 13 amino acids long. Germline loops: CDR1 ENHRY, CDR2 SYGVKD. CDR3 sequence reads: CAISRGDYYEQYF. CDR3 nucleotides: TGTGCCATATCCCGGGGGGATTACTACGAGCAGTACTTC.

The chain couples TRBV19 to TRBJ1-2; D is uncertain. In germline, CDR1 is LNHDA, CDR2 SQIVND (reference sequence). V was clipped by 8 bases and J by 8 bases, with 15 bases between them. The CDR3 is 12 amino acids. The CDR3 here is CASGFDWNGYTF. CDR3 DNA sequence: TGTGCCAGTGGCTTCGACTGGAACGGCTACACCTTC.

V gene TRBV19 combines with J gene TRBJ1-3; 7 nucleotides line up with TRBD1. The CDR3 sequence is 15 residues long. Germline V gene lookup returns CDR1 LNHDA and CDR2 SQIVND (reference sequence). V shed 7 bases, J shed 3 bases, and the junction held 9 bases outside the gene matches. CDR3 bases: TGTGCCAGTACCCCGTGGACAGGACTTGGAAACACCATATATTTT. It translates to CASTPWTGLGNTIYF.

The V gene is TRBV7-6, the J gene TRBJ2-7, with a tentative D call TRBD2 (5 bases). Deletions cut 1 base from V and 4 bases from J, with 8 bases between. The CDR3 extends over 13 amino acids. Per the germline V gene, CDR1 is SGHVS and CDR2 is FNYEAQ. The CDR3 DNA follows: TGTGCCAGCAGCTTAGGGACGGGATACGAGCAGTACTTC. Translating gives CASSLGTGYEQYF.